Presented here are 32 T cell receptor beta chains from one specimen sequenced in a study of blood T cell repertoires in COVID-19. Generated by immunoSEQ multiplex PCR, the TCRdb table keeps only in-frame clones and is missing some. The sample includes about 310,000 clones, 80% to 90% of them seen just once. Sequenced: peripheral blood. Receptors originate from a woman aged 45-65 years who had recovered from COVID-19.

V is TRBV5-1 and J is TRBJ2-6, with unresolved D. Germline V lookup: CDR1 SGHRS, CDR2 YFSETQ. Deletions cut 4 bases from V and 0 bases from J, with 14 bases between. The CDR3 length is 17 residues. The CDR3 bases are TGCGCCAGCAGCCGTTCCAGGTTAAGCTCTGGGGCCAACGTCCTGACTTTC. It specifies CASSRSRLSSGANVLTF.

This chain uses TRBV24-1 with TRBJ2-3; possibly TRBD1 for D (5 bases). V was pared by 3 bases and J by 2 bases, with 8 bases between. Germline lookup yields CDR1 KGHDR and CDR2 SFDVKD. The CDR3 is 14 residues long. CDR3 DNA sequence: TGTGCCACCAGTGATCAGGGATCCACAGATACGCAGTATTTT. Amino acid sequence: CATSDQGSTDTQYF.

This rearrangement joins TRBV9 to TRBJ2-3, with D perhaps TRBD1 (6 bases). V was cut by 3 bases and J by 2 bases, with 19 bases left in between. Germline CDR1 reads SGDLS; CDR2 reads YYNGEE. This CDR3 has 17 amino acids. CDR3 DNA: TGTGCCAGCAGCGCCTCACAGGGATCGTACTCCACAGATACGCAGTATTTT. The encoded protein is CASSASQGSYSTDTQYF.

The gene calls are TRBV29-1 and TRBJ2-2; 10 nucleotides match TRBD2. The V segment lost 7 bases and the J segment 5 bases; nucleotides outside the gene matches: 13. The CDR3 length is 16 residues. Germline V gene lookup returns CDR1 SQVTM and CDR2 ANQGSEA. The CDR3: CSARSSGGASTGELFF. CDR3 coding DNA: TGCAGCGCCCGATCAAGCGGGGGGGCATCGACCGGGGAGCTGTTTTTT.

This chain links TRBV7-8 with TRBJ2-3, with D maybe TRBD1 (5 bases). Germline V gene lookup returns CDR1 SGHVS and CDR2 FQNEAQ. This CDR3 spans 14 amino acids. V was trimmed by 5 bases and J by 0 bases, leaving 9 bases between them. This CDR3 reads CASSKDSSTDTQYF. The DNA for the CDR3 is TGTGCCAGCAGCAAAGACAGTAGCACAGATACGCAGTATTTT.

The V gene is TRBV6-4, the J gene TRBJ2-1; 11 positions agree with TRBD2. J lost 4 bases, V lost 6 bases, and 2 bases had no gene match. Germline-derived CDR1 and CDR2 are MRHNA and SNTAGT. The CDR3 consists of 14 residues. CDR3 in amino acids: CASRPSGGYNEQFF. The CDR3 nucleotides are TGTGCCAGCAGGCCTAGCGGGGGGTACAATGAGCAGTTCTTC.

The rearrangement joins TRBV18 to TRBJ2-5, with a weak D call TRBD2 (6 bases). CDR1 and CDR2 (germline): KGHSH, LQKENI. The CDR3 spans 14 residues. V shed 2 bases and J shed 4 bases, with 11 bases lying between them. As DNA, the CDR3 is TGTGCCAGCTCACCAGGTCAGGGAGGAGAGACCCAGTACTTC. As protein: CASSPGQGGETQYF. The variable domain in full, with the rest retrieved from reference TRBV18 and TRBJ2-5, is NAGVMQNPRHLVRRRGQEARLRCSPMKGHSHVYWYRQLPEEGLKFMVYLQKENIIDESGMPKERFSAEFPKEGPSILRIQQVVRGDSAAYFCASSPGQGGETQYFGPGTRLLVL.

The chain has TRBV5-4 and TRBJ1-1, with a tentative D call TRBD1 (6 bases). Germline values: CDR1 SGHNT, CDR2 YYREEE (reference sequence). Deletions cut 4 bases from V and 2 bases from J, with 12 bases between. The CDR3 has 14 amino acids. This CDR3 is CASSLQGGNTEAFF. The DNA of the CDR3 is TGTGCCAGCAGCCTACAGGGTGGCAACACTGAAGCTTTCTTT.

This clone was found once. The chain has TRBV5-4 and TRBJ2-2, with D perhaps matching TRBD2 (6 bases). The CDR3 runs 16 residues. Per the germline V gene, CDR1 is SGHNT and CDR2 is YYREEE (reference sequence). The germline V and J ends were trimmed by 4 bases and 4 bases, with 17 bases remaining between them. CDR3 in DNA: TGTGCCAGCAGCCGAATGCGGGGACTGGGCACCGGGGAGCTGTTTTTT. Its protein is CASSRMRGLGTGELFF.

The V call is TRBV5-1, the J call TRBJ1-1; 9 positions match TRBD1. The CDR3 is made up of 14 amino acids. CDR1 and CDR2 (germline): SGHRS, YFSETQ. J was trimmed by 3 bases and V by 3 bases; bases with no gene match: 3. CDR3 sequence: CASSSRTGDTEAFF. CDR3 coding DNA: TGCGCCAGCAGCTCCCGGACAGGGGACACTGAAGCTTTCTTT.

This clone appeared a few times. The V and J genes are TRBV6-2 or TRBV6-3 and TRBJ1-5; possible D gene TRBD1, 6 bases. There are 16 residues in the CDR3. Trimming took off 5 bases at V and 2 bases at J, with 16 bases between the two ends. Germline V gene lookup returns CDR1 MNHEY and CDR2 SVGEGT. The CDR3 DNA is TGTGCCAGCAGTCCCCCGACAGGAGCGCGCAATCAGCCCCAGCATTTT. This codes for CASSPPTGARNQPQHF.

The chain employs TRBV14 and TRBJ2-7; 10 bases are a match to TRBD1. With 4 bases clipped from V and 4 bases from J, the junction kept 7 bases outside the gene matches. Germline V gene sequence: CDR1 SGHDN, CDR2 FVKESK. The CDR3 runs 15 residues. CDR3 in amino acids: CASSRYPGQGYEQYF. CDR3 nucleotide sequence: TGTGCCAGCAGCCGATACCCGGGACAGGGGTACGAGCAGTACTTC.

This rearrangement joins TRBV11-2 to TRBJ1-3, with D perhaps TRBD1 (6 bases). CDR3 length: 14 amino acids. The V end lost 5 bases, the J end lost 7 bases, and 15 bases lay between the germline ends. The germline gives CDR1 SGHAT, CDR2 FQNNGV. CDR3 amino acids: CASSPDSNPNTIYF. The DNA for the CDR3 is TGTGCCAGCAGCCCGGACAGTAATCCGAACACCATATATTTT.

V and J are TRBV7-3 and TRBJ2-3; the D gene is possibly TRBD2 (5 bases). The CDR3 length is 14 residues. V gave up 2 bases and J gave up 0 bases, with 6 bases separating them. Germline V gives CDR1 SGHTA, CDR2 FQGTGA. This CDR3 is CASSLWTSTDTQYF. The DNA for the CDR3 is TGTGCCAGCAGCTTATGGACTAGCACAGATACGCAGTATTTT.

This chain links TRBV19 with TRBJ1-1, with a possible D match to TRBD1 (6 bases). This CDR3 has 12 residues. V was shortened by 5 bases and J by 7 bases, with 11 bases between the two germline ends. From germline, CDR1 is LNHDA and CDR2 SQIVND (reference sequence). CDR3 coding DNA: TGTGCCAGTAGTCCCCAACAGGGTGAAGCTTTCTTT. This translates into CASSPQQGEAFF.

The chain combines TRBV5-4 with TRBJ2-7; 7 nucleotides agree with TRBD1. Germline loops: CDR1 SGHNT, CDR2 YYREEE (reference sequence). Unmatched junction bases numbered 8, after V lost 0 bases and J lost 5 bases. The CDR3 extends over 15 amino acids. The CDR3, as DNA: TGTGCCAGCAGCTTGGTTACAGGGGTCGTCGACGAGCAGTACTTC. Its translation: CASSLVTGVVDEQYF.

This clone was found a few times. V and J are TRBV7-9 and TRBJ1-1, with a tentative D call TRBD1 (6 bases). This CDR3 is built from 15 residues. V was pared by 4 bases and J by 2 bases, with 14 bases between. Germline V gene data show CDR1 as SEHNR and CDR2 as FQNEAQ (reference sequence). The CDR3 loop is CASSSPSQGNTEAFF. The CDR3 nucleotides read TGTGCCAGCAGCTCACCCTCACAGGGTAACACTGAAGCTTTCTTT.

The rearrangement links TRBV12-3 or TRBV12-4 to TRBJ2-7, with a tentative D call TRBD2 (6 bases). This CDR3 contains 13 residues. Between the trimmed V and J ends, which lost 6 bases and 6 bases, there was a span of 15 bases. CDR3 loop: CASRAAGPGEQYF. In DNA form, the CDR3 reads TGTGCCAGCAGAGCCGCGGGGCCGGGCGAGCAGTACTTC.

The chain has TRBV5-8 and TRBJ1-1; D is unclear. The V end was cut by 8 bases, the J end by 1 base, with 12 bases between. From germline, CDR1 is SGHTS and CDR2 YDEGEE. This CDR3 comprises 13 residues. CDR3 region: CASQTSGNTEAFF. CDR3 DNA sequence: TGTGCCAGTCAAACGTCGGGGAACACTGAAGCTTTCTTT.

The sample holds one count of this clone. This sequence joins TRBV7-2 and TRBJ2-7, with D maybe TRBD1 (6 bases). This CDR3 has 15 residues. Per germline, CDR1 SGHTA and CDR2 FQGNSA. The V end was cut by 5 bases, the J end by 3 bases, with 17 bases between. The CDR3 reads CASSVLGQPYYEQYF. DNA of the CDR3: TGTGCCAGCAGCGTTTTAGGACAGCCGTACTACGAGCAGTACTTC.

The CDR3 region has the DNA TGTGCCAGCAGCGTTGGGGTGGGGGCGAAGACTGAAGCTTTCTTT. Translated: CASSVGVGAKTEAFF. The J gene is TRBJ1-1, the V gene TRBV9; maybe TRBD1 (6 bases). The V end lost 2 bases, the J end lost 5 bases, and 16 bases lay between the germline ends. The CDR3 is made up of 15 amino acids. Germline V lookup: CDR1 SGDLS, CDR2 YYNGEE.

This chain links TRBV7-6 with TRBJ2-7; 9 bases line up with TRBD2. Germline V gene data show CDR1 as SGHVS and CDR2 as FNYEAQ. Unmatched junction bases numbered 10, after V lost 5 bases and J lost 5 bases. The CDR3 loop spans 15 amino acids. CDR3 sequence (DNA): TGTGCCAGCAGCCCCGGGCGGGAGGGCCGCAACGAGCAGTACTTC. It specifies CASSPGREGRNEQYF.

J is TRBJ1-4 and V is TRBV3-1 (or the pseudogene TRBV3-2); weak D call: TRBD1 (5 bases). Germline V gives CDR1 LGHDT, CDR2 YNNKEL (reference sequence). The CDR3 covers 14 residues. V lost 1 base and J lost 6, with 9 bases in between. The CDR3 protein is CASSQGGGDEKLFF. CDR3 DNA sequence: TGTGCCAGCAGCCAAGGTGGAGGGGATGAAAAACTGTTTTTT.

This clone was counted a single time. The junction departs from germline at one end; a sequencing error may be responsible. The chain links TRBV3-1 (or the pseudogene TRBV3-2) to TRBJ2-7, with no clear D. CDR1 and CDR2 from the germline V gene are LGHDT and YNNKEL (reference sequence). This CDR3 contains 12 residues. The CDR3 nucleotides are TGTACCAGCAGCCAATTATCGTACGAGCAGTACTTC. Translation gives CTSSQLSYEQYF.

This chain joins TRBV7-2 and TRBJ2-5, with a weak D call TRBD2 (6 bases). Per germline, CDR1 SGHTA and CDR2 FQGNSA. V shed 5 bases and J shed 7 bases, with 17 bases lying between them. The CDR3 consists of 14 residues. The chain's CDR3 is CASSPRDFTGTQYF. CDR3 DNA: TGTGCCAGCAGCCCACGGGACTTCACGGGGACCCAGTACTTC.

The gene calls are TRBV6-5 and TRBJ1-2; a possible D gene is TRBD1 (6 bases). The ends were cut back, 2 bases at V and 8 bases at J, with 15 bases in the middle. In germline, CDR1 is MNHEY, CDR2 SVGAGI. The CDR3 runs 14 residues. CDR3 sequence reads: CASSYRGAGEGYTF. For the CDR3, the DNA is TGTGCCAGCAGTTACCGGGGGGCGGGGGAGGGCTACACCTTC.

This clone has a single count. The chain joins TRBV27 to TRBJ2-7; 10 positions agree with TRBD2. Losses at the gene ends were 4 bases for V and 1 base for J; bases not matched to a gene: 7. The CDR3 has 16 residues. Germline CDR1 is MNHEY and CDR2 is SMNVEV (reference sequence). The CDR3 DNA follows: TGTGCCAGCAGTTGGCTAGCGGGAGAAGGGTCCTACGAGCAGTACTTC. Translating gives CASSWLAGEGSYEQYF.

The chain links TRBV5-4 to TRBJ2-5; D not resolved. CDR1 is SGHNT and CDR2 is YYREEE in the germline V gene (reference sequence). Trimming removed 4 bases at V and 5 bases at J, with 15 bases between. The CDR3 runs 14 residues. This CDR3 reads CASSEPYPRETQYF. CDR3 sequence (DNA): TGTGCCAGCAGCGAACCGTATCCTAGGGAGACCCAGTACTTC.

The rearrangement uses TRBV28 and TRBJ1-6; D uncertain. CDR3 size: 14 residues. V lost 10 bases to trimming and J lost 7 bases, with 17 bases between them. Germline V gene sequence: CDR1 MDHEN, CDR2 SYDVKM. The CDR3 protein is CATRTPMGNSPLHF. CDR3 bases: TGTGCCACCCGGACTCCAATGGGGAATTCACCCCTCCACTTT.

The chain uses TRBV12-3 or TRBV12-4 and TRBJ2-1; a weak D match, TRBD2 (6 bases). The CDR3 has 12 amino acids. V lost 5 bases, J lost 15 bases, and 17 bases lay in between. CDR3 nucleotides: TGTGCCAGCAGTCGAACGGGACTGCCGGGGTTCTTC. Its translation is CASSRTGLPGFF.

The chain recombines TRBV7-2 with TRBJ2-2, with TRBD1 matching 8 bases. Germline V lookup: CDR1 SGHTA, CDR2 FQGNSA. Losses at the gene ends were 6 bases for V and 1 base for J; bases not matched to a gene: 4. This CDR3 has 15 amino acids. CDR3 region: CASSRTGRNTGELFF. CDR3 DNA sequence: TGTGCCAGCAGTCGGACAGGGCGGAACACCGGGGAGCTGTTTTTT.

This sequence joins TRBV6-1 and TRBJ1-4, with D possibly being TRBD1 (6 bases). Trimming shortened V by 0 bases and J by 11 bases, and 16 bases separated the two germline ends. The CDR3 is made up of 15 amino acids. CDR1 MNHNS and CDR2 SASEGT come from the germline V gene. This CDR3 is CASSEAGARVGKLFF. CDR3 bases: TGTGCCAGCAGTGAAGCGGGGGCTCGGGTGGGGAAACTGTTTTTT.